The clone carrying this T cell receptor beta chain was seen more than once but under ten times. From the RT-PCR reads, TCRdb called clonotypes with MiXCR, one entry per CDR3 protein. The repertoire holds more than 550,000 distinct CDR3 sequences, with over 12% as singletons. This CDR3 is 15 amino acids long. With 10 bases removed from V and 1 base from J, the gap between germline ends came to 16 bases. The specimen was memory CD4+ T cells from blood. The source is a female donor in good health, serving as a healthy control. The rearrangement links TRBV12-3 or TRBV12-4 to TRBJ2-2, with D perhaps TRBD2 (6 bases). The CDR3 loop is CATPPGEMNTGELFF. For the CDR3, the DNA is TGTGCCACCCCCCCGGGGGAGATGAACACCGGGGAGCTGTTTTTT.